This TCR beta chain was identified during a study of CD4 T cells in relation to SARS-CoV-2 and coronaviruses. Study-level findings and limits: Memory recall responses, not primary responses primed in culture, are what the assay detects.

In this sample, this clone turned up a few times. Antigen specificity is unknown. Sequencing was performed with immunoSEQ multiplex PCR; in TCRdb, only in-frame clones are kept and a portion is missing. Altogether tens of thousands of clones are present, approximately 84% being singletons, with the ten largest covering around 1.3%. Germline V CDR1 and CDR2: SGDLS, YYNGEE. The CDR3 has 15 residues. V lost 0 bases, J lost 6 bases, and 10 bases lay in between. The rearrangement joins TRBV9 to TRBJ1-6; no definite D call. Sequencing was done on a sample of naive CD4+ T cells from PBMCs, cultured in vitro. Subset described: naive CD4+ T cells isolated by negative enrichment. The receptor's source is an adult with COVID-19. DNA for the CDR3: TGTGCCAGCAGCGTAGTCGTCACAGCTAATTCACCCCTCCACTTT. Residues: CASSVVVTANSPLHF.